The 5 T cell receptor beta chains in this list originate from one sample, sequenced in a study of blood T cell repertoires in COVID-19 (TCRdb year 2020). The method behind the library was the immunoSEQ multiplex PCR assay. Imported from immuneACCESS, the table was reduced by TCRdb to in-frame sequences with V and J called. These copies leave out some clones; in studies compared against another copy, an unresolved V gene accounts for under half, and the cause of the remainder is not known. Present in this sample are about 240,000 clones, about four fifths of which were seen just once. The biggest ten clones account for more than 8% of the sample. The source material was peripheral blood. Every receptor here comes from a woman older than 75 with acute or convalescent COVID-19.

The rearrangement links TRBV5-5 to TRBJ2-3; D is unclear. The germline V gene encodes CDR1 SGHKS and CDR2 YYEKEE (reference sequence). The germline V and J ends were trimmed by 0 bases and 2 bases, with 7 bases remaining between them. The CDR3 loop spans 14 amino acids. The CDR3 DNA reads TGTGCCAGCAGCTTGGGTAGTTTCACAGATACGCAGTATTTT. Its protein is CASSLGSFTDTQYF.

This clone was observed once. The V call is TRBV10-3, the J call TRBJ2-2; TRBD2 agrees at 13 bases. Germline V gives CDR1 ENHRY, CDR2 SYGVKD. V shed 6 bases, J shed 2 bases, and the junction held 3 bases outside the gene matches. The CDR3 has 16 residues. In DNA form, the CDR3 reads TGTGCCATCAGCGGACTAGCGGGGGCCAACACCGGGGAGCTGTTTTTT. Translating gives CAISGLAGANTGELFF.

J is TRBJ2-1 and V is TRBV2, with a weak D call TRBD2 (7 bases). This CDR3 contains 14 residues. V was shortened by 6 bases and J by 7 bases, with 16 bases between the two germline ends. CDR1 is SNHLY and CDR2 is FYNNEI in the germline V gene. The CDR3 sequence: CASRKGGPENEQFF. The CDR3 DNA sequence: TGTGCCAGCAGGAAGGGGGGGCCTGAAAATGAGCAGTTCTTC.

To note about this clone: This CDR3 is also generated by other DNA sequences in the sample. This chain links TRBV6-1 with TRBJ2-3; D call uncertain. Germline V gene data show CDR1 as MNHNS and CDR2 as SASEGT. This CDR3 has 12 amino acids. V lost 2 bases and J lost 5, with 5 bases in between. The CDR3 loop is CASSESLDTQYF. The CDR3 DNA is TGTGCCAGCAGTGAAAGCTTAGATACGCAGTATTTT.

The chain couples TRBV15 to TRBJ2-2; 7 nucleotides align to TRBD1. The CDR3 covers 14 residues. V lost 8 bases and J lost 1; bases outside the gene matches: 4. Germline V lookup: CDR1 LNHNV, CDR2 YYDKDF (reference sequence). DNA of the CDR3: TGTGCCACCGACAGGGAGTGGAACACCGGGGAGCTGTTTTTT. This encodes CATDREWNTGELFF.